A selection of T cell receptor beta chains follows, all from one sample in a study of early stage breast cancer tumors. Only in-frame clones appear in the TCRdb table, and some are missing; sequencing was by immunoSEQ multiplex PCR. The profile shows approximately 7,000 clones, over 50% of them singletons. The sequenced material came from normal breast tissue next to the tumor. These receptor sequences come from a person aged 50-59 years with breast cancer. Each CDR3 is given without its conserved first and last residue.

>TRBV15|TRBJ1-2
ATSRDRNYGYT
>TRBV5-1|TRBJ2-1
ASSLDAGDNEQF
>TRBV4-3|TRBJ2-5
ASSPGRNSRETQY
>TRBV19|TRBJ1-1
ASEPGRGAEAF
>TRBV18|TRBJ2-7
ASSPRGLAGGSSYEQY
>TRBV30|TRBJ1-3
AWSVDNAVGNTIY
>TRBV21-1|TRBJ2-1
ASIPQF
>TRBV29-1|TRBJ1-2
SVPRDSSNGYT
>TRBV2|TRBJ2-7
ASSSGTGYPEQY
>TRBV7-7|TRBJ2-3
ASSRGGQPTDTQY
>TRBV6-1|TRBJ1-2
ASSEEVGAVPYT
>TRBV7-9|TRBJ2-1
ASSSSGGYNEQF
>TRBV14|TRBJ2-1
ASSQYPPGTGGYDEQF
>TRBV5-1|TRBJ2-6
ASSLDGRGSGANVLT
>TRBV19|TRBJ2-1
ASSRASVGEQF
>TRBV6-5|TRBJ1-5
ASSSGQGYQPQH
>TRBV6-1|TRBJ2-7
ASSVARTGTGEQY
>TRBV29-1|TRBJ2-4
SVRGGENIQY
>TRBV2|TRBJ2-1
ASRTGHSYNEQF
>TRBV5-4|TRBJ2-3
ASSLEVAGYTGDTQY
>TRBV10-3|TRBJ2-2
AISKGTGSTGELF
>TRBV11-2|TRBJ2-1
ASSPFSGTGYEQF
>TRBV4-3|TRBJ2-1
ASSQEPGGAYNEQF
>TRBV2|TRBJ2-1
ATSDEQF
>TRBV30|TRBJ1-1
AWSLTVNTEAF
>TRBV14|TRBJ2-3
ASSQARGADTQY
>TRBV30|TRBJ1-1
AWSVRATEAF
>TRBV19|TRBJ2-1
ASSQGLNSYNEQF
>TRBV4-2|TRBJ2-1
ASSQDRGGSSYNEQF
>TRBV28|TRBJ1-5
ASTLGGVGGNQPQH
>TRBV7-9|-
ASSLFVSGEQY
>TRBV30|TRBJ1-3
AWSVAGYGNTIY
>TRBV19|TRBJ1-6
ASSIANSPLH
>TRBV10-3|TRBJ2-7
AISESGRPYEQY
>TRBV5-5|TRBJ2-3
ASSLQREVADTQY